The present TCR beta chain was sequenced within a study of T cells in Graves' hyperthyroidism and ophthalmopathy (dated by TCRdb to the late 2010s). Describing the broader study: Peripheral blood was sampled at the time of initial diagnosis, prior to any treatment. To identify TCR V-J signatures that set the groups apart, the researchers used a discovery cohort of 100 patients, made up of some 41 with Graves' ophthalmopathy and some 58 with stable Graves' hyperthyroidism. An independent validation cohort of under 20 hyperthyroidism patients and 15 or so patients who later progressed to ophthalmopathy tested prospective prediction of ophthalmopathy. The approximately 95 discovery patients were divided at random into training and test sets in a 7:3 ratio. Thyroid tissue and blood T-cell repertoires from more than 5 Graves' hyperthyroidism patients were also compared in the study. Following sampling, methimazole starting at 30 mg daily was given to hyperthyroidism patients, and high-dose intravenous methylprednisolone was given to ophthalmopathy patients. According to the paper, TCR Vbeta CDR3 sequencing was carried out on about 140 peripheral blood samples, which came from under 50 ophthalmopathy, about 75 hyperthyroidism and about 17 progressor patients.

In regard to this clonotype: Its antigen has not been determined. No base qualities exist here, and no much larger clone lies one base off it.

Study-level results and caveats: In cross-validation, a model built on a 13 V-J signature told ophthalmopathy apart from stable hyperthyroidism with 85% to 90% sensitivity and around 81% specificity, and in testing the same model reached 80%/75%. In validation, progression to ophthalmopathy was predicted by the model with nearly 71% sensitivity and 72.22% specificity, a median of 6.5 months before onset. No statistical method was used to set the sample size in advance, and investigators knew the group allocation. Most expanded thyroid clonotypes (frequency above 0.001) were also found in blood, which suggests that blood repertoires may mirror thyroid immune responses.

Graves' hyperthyroidism was defined as stable when no progression to ophthalmopathy occurred over 18 months of follow-up. Hyperthyroidism patients were aged 18 to 65 years and newly diagnosed, with disease duration of less than 2 months. Patients with uncontrolled infections, other autoimmune diseases, pregnancy or lactation were excluded. Clinical symptoms, serum thyroxine and TRAb, thyroid ultrasound, and orbital computed tomography formed the basis for the diagnoses. PBMCs were separated from under 12 ml of fresh peripheral blood using Ficoll-Paque density gradient centrifugation. Total RNA was extracted using Trizol reagent, and RNA quality was assessed on an Agilent 2100 Bioanalyzer. The CDR3, from cysteine to phenylalanine, totals 13 residues. The CDR3 DNA has 39 bases and is translated from base 1. Reading the germline V gene gives CDR1 SGHVS and CDR2 FNYEAQ. V has 5 bases trimmed and J has 7 bases trimmed; junction bases matching no gene number 8.

The TCR beta CDR3 regions were amplified from the RNA transcripts. The first round of RT-PCR for the TCR CDR3 was performed with the HTBI primer set and the Qiagen OneStep RT-PCR kit. Libraries were constructed in a second round of multiplex PCR, after which size selection and purification were carried out. Libraries were sequenced paired-end with 100 bp reads on an Illumina HiSeq2000. In the source study's methods: SOAPnuke was used to process the raw data, removing reads that contained adapters or uncalled bases, had a mean Phred below 15, or lacked an exact match to the constant primer or identifier. High-quality paired reads were merged using COPE v1.2.5, and each unique nucleotide sequence was defined as a clonotype. MiTCR v1.1 was used to align clonotypes to the IMGT TRBV, TRBD and TRBJ reference segments. The analysis was restricted to V-J combinations with a frequency above 0.0001, which together covered about 99% of the repertoires. A TCS score was defined as the ratio between F50 (clonal expansion) and ExV (chaos), using BLOSUM62-based TCRdist between CDR3 peptides within each V-J. Welch's t-statistics and random forest reduced several hundred V-J features to about 12, which were used in a naive Bayes classifier (R e1071). TCRdb's own reprocessing of the public reads used fastp at Q25 and MiXCR and kept productive beta chains. Merged by CDR3 protein, the rows form single entries marked with the most common genes and DNA. In this record, the V and J calls reflect TCRdb's handling and not the investigators' own analysis. This sample has roughly 700,000 distinct CDR3 sequences in its table, and 15% to 20% of those were observed once. The top ten clones comprise around a sixth of the sample.

Sequenced sample: blood. This TCR was sampled from a man aged 50 to 59 with Graves' hyperthyroidism. This receptor chain uses TRBV7-6 and TRBJ2-7; TRBD1 fits 7 bases in the junction. The base sequence is TGTGCCAGCAGCAATAGGGGGCTTGGGGAGCAGTACTTC. Its translation is CASSNRGLGEQYF.